Only one count was recorded for the clone carrying this T cell receptor beta chain. Its antigen remains unknown. At one of its ends the junction is not consistent with the germline gene, which may arise from a read error. This entry is derived from a study of tumor and adjacent non-tumor tissue in lung cancer. The library came from three nested PCR rounds adapted from ARM-PCR protocols. MiXCR, run by TCRdb on the multiplex PCR reads, gives a single entry per CDR3 protein. The profile shows about 110,000 distinct CDR3 sequences, about 65% of them singletons. Study findings and constraints: Compared with tumor, normal lung showed significantly lower TCR diversity. Tumor repertoires had a smaller top 100 clone share than normal lung.

No cell sorting was done before RNA was extracted from the tissue. This non-tumor lung sample came from over 3 cm beyond the tumor edge. CDR1 and CDR2 from the germline V gene are DFQATT and SNEGSKA (reference sequence). CDR3 size: 12 residues. The source of this sequence is a man in his 60s with non-small cell lung cancer. Sequenced sample: distant non-tumor lung tissue. The chain carries TRBV20-1 and TRBJ2-5; D may be TRBD1 (5 bases). CDR3 nucleotide sequence: TGCAGTGCTATGGCAAGGGGTGAGTCCCATTACTTC. Translating it yields CSAMARGESHYF.